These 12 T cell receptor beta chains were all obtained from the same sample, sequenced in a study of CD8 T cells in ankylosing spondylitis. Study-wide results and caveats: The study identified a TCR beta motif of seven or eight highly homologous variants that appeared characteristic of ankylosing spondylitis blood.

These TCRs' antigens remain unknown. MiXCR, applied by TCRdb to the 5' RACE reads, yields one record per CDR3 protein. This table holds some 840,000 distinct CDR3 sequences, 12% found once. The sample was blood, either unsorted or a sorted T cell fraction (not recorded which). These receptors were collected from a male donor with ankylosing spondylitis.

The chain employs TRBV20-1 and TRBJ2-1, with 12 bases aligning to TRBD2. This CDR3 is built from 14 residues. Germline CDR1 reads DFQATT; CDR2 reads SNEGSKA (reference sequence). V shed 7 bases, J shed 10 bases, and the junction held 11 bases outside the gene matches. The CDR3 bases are TGCAGTGTCCGACTAGCGGGAGCTAGAGAGGAGCAGTTCTTC. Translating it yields CSVRLAGAREEQFF.

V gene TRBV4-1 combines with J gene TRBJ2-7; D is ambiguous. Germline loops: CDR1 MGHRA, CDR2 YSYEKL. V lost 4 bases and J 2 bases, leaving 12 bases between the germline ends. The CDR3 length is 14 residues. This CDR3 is CASSPLRAPYEQYF. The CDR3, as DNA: TGCGCCAGCAGCCCCCTCCGAGCTCCCTACGAGCAGTACTTC.

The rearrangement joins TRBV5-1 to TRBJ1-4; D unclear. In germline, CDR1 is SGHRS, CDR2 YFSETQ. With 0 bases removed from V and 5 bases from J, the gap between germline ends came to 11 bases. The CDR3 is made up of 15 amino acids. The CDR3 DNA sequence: TGCGCCAGCAGCTTGGGGGTAGGCCCCAATGAAAAACTGTTTTTT. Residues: CASSLGVGPNEKLFF.

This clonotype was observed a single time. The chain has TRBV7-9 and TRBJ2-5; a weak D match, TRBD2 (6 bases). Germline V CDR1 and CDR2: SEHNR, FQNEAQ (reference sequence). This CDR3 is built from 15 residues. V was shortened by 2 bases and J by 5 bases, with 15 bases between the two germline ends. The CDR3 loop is CASSLNRGRRETQYF. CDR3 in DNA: TGTGCCAGCAGCTTAAATCGGGGGAGGCGGGAGACCCAGTACTTC. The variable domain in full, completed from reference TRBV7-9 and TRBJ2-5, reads DTGVSQNPRHKITKRGQNVTFRCDPISEHNRLYWYRQTLGQGPEFLTYFQNEAQLEKSRLLSDRFSAERPKGSFSTLEIQRTEQGDSAMYLCASSLNRGRRETQYFGPGTRLLVL.

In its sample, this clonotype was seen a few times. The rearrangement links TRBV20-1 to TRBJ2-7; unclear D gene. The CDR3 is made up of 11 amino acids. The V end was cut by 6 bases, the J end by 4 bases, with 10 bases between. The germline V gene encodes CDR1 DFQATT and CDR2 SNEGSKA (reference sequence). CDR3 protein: CSAMPLYEQYF. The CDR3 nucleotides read TGCAGTGCGATGCCGTTATACGAGCAGTACTTC.

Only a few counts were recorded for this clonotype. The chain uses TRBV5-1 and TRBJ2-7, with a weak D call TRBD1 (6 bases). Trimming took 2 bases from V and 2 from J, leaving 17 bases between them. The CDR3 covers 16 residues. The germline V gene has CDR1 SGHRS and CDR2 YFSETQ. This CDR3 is CASSFSSGTLAYEQYF. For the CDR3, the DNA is TGCGCCAGCAGCTTTTCATCCGGGACATTGGCCTACGAGCAGTACTTC.

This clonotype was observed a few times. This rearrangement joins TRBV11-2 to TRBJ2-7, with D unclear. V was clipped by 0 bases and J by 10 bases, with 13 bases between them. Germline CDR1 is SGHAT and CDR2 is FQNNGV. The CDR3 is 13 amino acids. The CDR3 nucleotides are TGTGCCAGCAGCTTAGAGGTGTCCATCTCACAGTACTTC. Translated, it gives CASSLEVSISQYF. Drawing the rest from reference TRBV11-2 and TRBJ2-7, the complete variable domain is EAGVAQSPRYKIIEKRQSVAFWCNPISGHATLYWYQQILGQGPKLLIQFQNNGVVDDSQLPKDRFSAERLKGVDSTLKIQPAKLEDSAVYLCASSLEVSISQYFGPGTRLTVT.

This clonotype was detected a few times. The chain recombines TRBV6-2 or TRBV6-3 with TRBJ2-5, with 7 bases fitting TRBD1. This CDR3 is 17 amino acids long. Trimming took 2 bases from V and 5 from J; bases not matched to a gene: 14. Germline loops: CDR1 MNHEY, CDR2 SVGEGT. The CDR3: CASSYPPLRQGDETQYF. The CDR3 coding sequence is TGTGCCAGCAGTTACCCCCCCCTCCGACAGGGTGACGAGACCCAGTACTTC.

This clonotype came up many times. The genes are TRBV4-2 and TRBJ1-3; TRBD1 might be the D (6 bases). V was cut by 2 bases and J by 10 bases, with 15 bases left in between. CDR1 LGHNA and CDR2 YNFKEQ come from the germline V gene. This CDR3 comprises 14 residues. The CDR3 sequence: CASSQPGQSGTIYF. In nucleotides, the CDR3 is TGTGCCAGCAGCCAACCGGGACAATCGGGAACCATATATTTT.

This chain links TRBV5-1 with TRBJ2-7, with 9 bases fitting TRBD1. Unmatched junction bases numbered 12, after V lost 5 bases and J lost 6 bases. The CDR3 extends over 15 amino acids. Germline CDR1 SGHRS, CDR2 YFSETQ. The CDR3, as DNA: TGCGCCAGCAGAGGGATCGGGGACAGGGTCGGCGAGCAGTACTTC. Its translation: CASRGIGDRVGEQYF.

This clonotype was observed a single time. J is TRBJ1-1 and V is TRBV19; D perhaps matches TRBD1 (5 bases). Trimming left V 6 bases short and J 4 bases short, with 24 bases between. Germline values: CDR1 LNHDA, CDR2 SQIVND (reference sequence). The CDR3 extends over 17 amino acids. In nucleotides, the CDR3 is TGTGCCAGTAGCCTCCGCGGGGCTGGGGATCAGTCCACTGAAGCTTTCTTT. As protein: CASSLRGAGDQSTEAFF. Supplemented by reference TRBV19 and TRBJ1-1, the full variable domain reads DGGITQSPKYLFRKEGQNVTLSCEQNLNHDAMYWYRQDPGQGLRLIYYSQIVNDFQKGDIAEGYSVSREKKESFPLTVTSAQKNPTAFYLCASSLRGAGDQSTEAFFGQGTRLTVV.

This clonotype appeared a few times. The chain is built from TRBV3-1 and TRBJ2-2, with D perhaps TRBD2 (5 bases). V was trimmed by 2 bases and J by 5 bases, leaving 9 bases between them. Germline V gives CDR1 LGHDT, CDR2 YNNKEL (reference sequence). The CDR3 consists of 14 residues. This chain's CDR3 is CASSQFGGTGELFF. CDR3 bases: TGTGCCAGCAGCCAATTCGGCGGGACCGGGGAGCTGTTTTTT. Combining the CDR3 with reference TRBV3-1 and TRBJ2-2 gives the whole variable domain DTAVSQTPKYLVTQMGNDKSIKCEQNLGHDTMYWYKQDSKKFLKIMFSYNNKELIINETVPNRFSPKSPDKAHLNLHINSLELGDSAVYFCASSQFGGTGELFFGEGSRLTVL.